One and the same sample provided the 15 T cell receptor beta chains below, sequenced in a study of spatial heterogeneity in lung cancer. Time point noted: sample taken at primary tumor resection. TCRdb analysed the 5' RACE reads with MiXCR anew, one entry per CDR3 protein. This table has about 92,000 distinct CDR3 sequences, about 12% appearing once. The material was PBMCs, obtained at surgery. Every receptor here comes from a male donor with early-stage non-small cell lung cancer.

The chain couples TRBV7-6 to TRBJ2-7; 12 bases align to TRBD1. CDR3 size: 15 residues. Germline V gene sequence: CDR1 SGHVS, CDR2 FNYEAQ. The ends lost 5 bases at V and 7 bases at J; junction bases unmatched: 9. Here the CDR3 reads CASSPPGQGAREQYF. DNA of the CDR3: TGTGCCAGCAGCCCCCCGGGACAGGGGGCTCGTGAGCAGTACTTC.

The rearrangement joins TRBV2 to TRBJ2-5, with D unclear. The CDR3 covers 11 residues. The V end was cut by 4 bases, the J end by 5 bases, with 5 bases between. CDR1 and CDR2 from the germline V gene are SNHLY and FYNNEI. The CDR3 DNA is TGTGCCAGCAGTGTTCTTGAGACCCAGTACTTC. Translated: CASSVLETQYF.

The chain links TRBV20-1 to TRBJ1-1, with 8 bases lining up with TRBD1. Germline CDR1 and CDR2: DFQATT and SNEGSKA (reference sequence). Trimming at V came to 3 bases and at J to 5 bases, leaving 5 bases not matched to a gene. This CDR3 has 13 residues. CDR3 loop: CSASLDRVTEAFF. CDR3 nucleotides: TGCAGTGCTAGTCTGGACAGGGTTACTGAAGCTTTCTTT.

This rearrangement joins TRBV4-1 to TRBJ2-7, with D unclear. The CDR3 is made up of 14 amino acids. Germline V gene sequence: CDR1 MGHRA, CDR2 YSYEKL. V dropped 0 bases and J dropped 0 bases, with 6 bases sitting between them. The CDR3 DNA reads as TGCGCCAGCAGCCAAGAGTCGAGCTCCTACGAGCAGTACTTC. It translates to CASSQESSSYEQYF.

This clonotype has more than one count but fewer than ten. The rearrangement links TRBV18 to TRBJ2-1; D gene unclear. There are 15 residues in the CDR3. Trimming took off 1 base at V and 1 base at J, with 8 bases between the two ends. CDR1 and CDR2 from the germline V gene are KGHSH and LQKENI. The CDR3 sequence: CASSPRARSYNEQFF. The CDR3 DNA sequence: TGTGCCAGCTCACCACGAGCGAGGTCCTACAATGAGCAGTTCTTC.

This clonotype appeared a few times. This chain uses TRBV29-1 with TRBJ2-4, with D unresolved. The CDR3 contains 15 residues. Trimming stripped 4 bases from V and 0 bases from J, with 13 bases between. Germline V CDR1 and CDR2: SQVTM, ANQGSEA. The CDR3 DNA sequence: TGCAGCGTTGTTGATGCTATAAGAGCCAAAAACATTCAGTACTTC. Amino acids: CSVVDAIRAKNIQYF. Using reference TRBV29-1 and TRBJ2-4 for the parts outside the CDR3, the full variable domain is SAVISQKPSRDICQRGTSLTIQCQVDSQVTMMFWYRQQPGQSLTLIATANQGSEATYESGFVIDKFPISRPNLTFSTLTVSNMSPEDSSIYLCSVVDAIRAKNIQYFGAGTRLSVL.

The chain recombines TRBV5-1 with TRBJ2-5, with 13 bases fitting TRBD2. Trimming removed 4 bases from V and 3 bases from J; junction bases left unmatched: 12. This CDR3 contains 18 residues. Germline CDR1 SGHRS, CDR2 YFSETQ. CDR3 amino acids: CASSPGLAGALGEETQYF. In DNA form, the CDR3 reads TGCGCCAGCAGCCCCGGACTAGCGGGGGCGCTGGGGGAAGAGACCCAGTACTTC.

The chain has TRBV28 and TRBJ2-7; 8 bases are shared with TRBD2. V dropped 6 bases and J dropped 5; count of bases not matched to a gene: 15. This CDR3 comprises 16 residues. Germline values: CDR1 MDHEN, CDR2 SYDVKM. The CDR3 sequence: CASRTSLRGEKNEQYF. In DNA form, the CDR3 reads TGTGCCAGCAGAACATCCCTGCGGGGGGAGAAGAACGAGCAGTACTTC.

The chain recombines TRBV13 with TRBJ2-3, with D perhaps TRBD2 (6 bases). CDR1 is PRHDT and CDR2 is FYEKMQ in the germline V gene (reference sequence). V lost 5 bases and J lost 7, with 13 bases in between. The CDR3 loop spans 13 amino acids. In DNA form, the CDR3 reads TGTGCCAGCAGCCCTCCTGGAGGGAATACGCAGTATTTT. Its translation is CASSPPGGNTQYF.

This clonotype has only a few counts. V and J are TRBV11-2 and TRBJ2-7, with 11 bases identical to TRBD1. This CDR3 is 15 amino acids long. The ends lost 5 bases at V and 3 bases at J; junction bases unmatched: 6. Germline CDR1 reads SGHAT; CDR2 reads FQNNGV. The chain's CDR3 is CASSGPGTGGYEQYF. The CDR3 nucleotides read TGTGCCAGCAGCGGGCCCGGGACAGGGGGCTACGAGCAGTACTTC.

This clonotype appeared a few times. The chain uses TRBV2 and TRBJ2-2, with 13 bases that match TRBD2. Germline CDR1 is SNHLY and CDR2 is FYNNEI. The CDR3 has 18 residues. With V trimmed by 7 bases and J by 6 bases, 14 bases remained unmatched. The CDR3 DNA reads TGTGCCAGCAACATCGGACTAGCGGGAGTAGGGAGGTCCGGGGAGCTGTTTTTT. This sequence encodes CASNIGLAGVGRSGELFF.

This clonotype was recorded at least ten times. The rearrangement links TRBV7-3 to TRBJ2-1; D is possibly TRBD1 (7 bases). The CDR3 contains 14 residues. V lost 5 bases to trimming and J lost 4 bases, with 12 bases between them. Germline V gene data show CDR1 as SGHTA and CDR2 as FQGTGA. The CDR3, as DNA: TGTGCCAGCAGCCGCGGGACAGAGTACAATGAGCAGTTCTTC. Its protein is CASSRGTEYNEQFF.

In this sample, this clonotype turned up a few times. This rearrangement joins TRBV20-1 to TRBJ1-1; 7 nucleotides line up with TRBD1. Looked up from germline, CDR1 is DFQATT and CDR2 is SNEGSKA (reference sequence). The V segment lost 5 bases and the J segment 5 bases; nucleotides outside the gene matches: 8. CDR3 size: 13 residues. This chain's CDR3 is CSAPRQGHTEAFF. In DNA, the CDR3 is TGCAGTGCTCCCCGACAGGGTCATACTGAAGCTTTCTTT.

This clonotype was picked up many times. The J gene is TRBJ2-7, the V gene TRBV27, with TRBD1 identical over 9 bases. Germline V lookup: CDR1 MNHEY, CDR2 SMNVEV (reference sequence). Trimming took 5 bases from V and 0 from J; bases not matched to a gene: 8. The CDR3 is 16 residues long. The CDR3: CASSVNRGLASYEQYF. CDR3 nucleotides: TGTGCCAGCAGTGTTAACAGGGGGCTCGCCTCCTACGAGCAGTACTTC.

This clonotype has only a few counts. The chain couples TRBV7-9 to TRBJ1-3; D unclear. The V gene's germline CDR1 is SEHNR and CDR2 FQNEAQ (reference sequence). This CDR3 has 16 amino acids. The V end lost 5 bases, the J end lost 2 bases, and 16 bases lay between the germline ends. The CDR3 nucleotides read TGTGCCAGCAGCCTCCACCACGGAGTTACTGGAAACACCATATATTTT. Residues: CASSLHHGVTGNTIYF.